This record looks at one T cell receptor (beta chain) sequence and its context. The clone's antigen remains unknown. There are no base qualities to consult, and no much larger clone falls within one base. This record belongs to a study of T cell repertoires in ileal Crohn's disease (dated by TCRdb to about 2019). Some background on the complete study: Median disease duration was around 8 years, and around 35% of patients were identified as active smokers at the time of surgery. Every patient underwent surgery because of a complication, which was stricturing disease in 61% of cases and penetrating disease in roughly 39%. About half of the patients received postoperative therapy: eleven to twelve received thiopurines and 15 to 20 received anti-TNF agents. Biopsies taken from the inflamed portion of the ileum in the surgical resection specimen were designated as M0 samples. About 500 nanograms of biopsy DNA per sample were submitted for commercial TCRB immunosequencing. TCR repertoire analysis was done in a few dozen Crohn's disease patients from a prospective multicentre cohort. The study was conducted in parallel with a multicentre cohort that was designed to identify predictors of early endoscopic recurrence following ileocolonic resection. A Rutgeerts score above i0 was used to define endoscopic postoperative recurrence. A total of roughly 150 mucosal samples from some 50 patients were sequenced, collected from several sites on the surgical specimen as well as at postoperative endoscopy. Overall study results and their limits: Only a subgroup of patients, of unstated size, had their mucosal CD4 and CD8 T cells sorted and sequenced. Compared with CD4 T cells, sorted CD8 T cells contained more high-frequency clones, which suggests that the mucosal expansions were mostly CD8. Endoscopic recurrence was linked to a higher percentage of high-frequency clones at surgery, and recurrence occurred in every patient whose clonality exceeded 26.8% (18/57). Compared with non-smokers, patients who were active smokers at surgery showed a significantly higher proportion of clonal expansions (approximately 26% vs 17%, p=0.02).

The time point label for this specimen denotes: inflamed ileum from the surgical specimen. Eligible patients were adults with ileal or ileocolonic Crohn's disease who had an indication for ileocolonic resection. Whole ileal mucosal biopsies were stored frozen at -80°C before DNA extraction. A TRizol-based method was used to extract genomic DNA from the frozen whole biopsies, and the DNA was quantified with a NanoDrop 2000 spectrophotometer. V was cut back by 3 bases and J by 6 bases, leaving a gap of 20 bases between them. Reading the germline V gene (reference sequence) gives CDR1 LNHDA and CDR2 SQIVND. From the cysteine up to the phenylalanine, the CDR3 has a length of 16 residues. The CDR3 DNA has 48 bases and is translated from base 1. Libraries were made using the immunoSEQ multiplex PCR assay. Adaptive Biotechnology amplified CDR3 regions from genomic DNA with a two-step multiplex PCR that controlled for amplification bias. Primers for every V and J gene segment were used in the first PCR, and barcodes and Illumina adapters were added in the second PCR. CDR3 libraries were sequenced on an Illumina instrument. In the source study's methods: The analysis used both the pipelines supplied by the vendor and custom analysis of the raw data in R/Bioconductor with R version 3.3.0. Clonality, which ranges from 0 to 1, was calculated as the inverse of the normalised Shannon entropy across all productive clones. High-frequency clones were defined as the share of the repertoire taken up by the top 100 clones, keeping only clones that passed a 95% confidence test. Repertoire diversity was measured with the Simpson index, and overlap between samples was measured with the Morisita-Horn index. TCRdb re-hosts the immuneACCESS table, in-frame sequences only. Its copies lack some clones; in the studies checked, an unresolved V gene accounts for under half of them, and the cause for the rest is not known. Clone size and V and J calls were adopted from that table, with D and trimming inferred from the DNA. Recorded for this sample are about 15,000 clones; roughly three quarters of them occurred a single time. Of the sample, roughly 4% falls within the top ten clones.

Sequencing used ileal tissue. The clonotype comes from an adult with Crohn's disease. The V and J genes are TRBV19 and TRBJ1-2; TRBD1 is perhaps the D gene, given 5 matching bases. The encoded CDR3 is CASSMQTLAPRDGYTF. Read as DNA, the sequence is TGTGCCAGTAGTATGCAAACCCTTGCCCCCAGGGATGGCTACACCTTC.